This T cell receptor (beta chain) was observed in a study of blood T cell repertoires in COVID-19. In the original processing: Estimates of nucleated cell counts were drawn from the amplification of reference gene primers. The protocol was immunoSEQ multiplex PCR, while the TCRdb copy is restricted to in-frame clones and leaves out a portion. V, J and clone size are taken as reported in that table, and D and trimming were inferred from the DNA itself. This table has 150,000 to 200,000 clones, roughly 80% appearing once. The CDR3 length is 14 residues. The J segment lost 4 bases and the V segment lost 6 bases, leaving 2 bases of the junction unmatched. CDR1 is SGHDN, CDR2 FVKESK, per germline.

Source material: peripheral blood. The genes are TRBV14 and TRBJ1-6; TRBD1 matches 8 bases. This clonotype was obtained from a woman in her 40s with COVID-19, enrolled during active disease. The CDR3 coding sequence is TGTGCCAGCAGACAGGGGGGATATAATTCACCCCTCCACTTT. This translates into CASRQGGYNSPLHF. Together with reference TRBV14 and TRBJ1-6, the CDR3 gives the full variable domain: EAGVTQFPSHSVIEKGQTVTLRCDPISGHDNLYWYRRVMGKEIKFLLHFVKESKQDESGMPNNRFLAERTGGTYSTLKVQPAELEDSGVYFCASRQGGYNSPLHFGNGTRLTVT.